Sequencing of this T cell receptor beta chain was carried out in a study of blood T cell repertoires in COVID-19. Turning to the study itself: Acute and convalescent COVID-19 specimens originated in the United States, Italy and Spain. Sample material is recorded as cDNA or gDNA derived from T cells, B-cell-depleted T cells, or PBMCs.

In germline, CDR1 is MNHNS, CDR2 SASEGT. CDR3 length: 14 residues. V was pared by 3 bases and J by 6 bases, with 7 bases of the junction left unmatched. Original processing notes: Estimated nucleated cell counts came from reference gene primer amplification. Sequencing used immunoSEQ multiplex PCR; TCRdb keeps in-frame clones, though not all of them. The V and J calls and clone size are taken from that table; D and trimming were inferred from the DNA. The repertoire holds 35,000 to 45,000 clones, with roughly 93% as singletons. The sequence came from a man aged 50 to 59 with active COVID-19. The sample comprised peripheral blood. V gene TRBV6-1 combines with J gene TRBJ1-1, with 7 positions matching TRBD1. DNA for the CDR3: TGTGCCAGCAGTGATGGGCGGACAGGACCTGAAGCTTTCTTT. This codes for CASSDGRTGPEAFF.